This T cell receptor (beta chain) is from a study of cytomegalovirus exposure and HLA in healthy donors (dated by TCRdb to the late 2010s). Regarding the complete study: According to an earlier analysis of around 600 of the donors, about 180 million T cells yielded over 90 million unique TCR beta sequences and about 300 Gb of sequence data. An early release covering about 600 HLA-typed donors comprised 300 to 350 gigabases of sequencing data and about 90 million unique TCR sequences. Of the 300 to 400 genotyped donors, about 80% fell in the genetic ancestry cluster associated with self-reported Caucasian donors. The aim of the study was to test whether cataloging public T cell receptors could identify signatures of past pathogen exposure. The study used immunosequencing to profile the T cell repertoires of approximately 690 subjects and linked those repertoires to cytomegalovirus serostatus. A separate validation cohort of some 130 different subjects was used in addition to the roughly 670-subject first cohort. To predict cytomegalovirus infection status, the study brought together high-throughput TCR immunosequencing, statistical association of individual TCRs with disease status, and machine learning. A later analysis re-examined previously published TCR beta repertoires from hundreds of donors and added high-resolution HLA genotyping to investigate patterns of TCR occurrence. The later analysis used no new phenotypic data to find candidate immune exposures, relying instead on TCR beta sequences and their occurrence across donors. An earlier analysis of roughly 600 of the donors used high-throughput TCR beta sequencing to judge whether each TCR beta V gene segment behaved as functional or pseudogenic. Donor age, sex, ethnicity and CMV serostatus were compiled alongside the repertoire data. In a later genetic analysis, genome-wide SNP genotypes for about 55% of the 666 donors were used, and that subset was treated as a discovery cohort. All discovery cohort repertoires had been generated using a single sequencing platform. Class I and class II HLA loci were covered by the typing at four-digit resolution. Typing coverage differed by locus: A, B, C, DRB1 and DQB1 were typed in about 620-630 donors, DQA1 in roughly 510, DPA1 in 606, and DPB1 in around 490. Roughly 5 DR-DQ haplotypes were treated as single units for association and clustering because of strong linkage in the cohort. Among 398 genotyped donors of the cohort, an average of about 240,000 unique TCR beta nucleotide sequences was sequenced per donor, of which about 19% were non-productive.

CDR1 and CDR2 are drawn from the germline V gene (reference sequence): PRHDT, FYEKMQ. Trimming costs V 2 bases and J 8 bases, and their ends lie 10 bases apart. Spanning cysteine to phenylalanine, the CDR3 consists of 13 amino acids. Only CDR3 DNA remains: 39 bases, in frame from the first base. Study-wide findings and limitations: In a later genetic analysis, a missense DCLRE1C variant was associated with V-gene and J-gene trimming of TCR beta chains, and the association was replicated in an independent cohort. A later analysis found that most CMV-associated TCR beta chains appeared HLA-restricted, with HLA associations seemingly driven largely by CMV exposure. A later analysis associated about 17,000 TCR beta sequences with specific HLA alleles at a false discovery rate of 0.05. A further reported finding was that TCR beta sequences accurately predicted the HLA-A and HLA-B alleles for most subjects in the first cohort. In this cohort, only TCR beta chains were sequenced, and detectable features were limited by the absence of alpha or paired-chain data. A few of the identified cytomegalovirus-associated TCR beta chains were confirmed in vitro to be specific for cytomegalovirus antigens. Assigning TCR associations to individual alleles was difficult when HLA alleles, especially DR and DQ, strongly co-occurred. Immune exposure information for the cohort was limited to CMV serostatus. Because counts were too low, under 20 rarely observed V segments, including chromosome 9 orphons, were left out of the earlier analysis of 587 of the donors. The authors suggested that the approach could potentially be generalized to other disease states and immunological phenotypes. In a later analysis, several top co-occurrence clusters were reported to appear linked to parvovirus B19, influenza, CMV and Epstein-Barr virus. The study gave a list of 150 to 200 TCR beta chains associated with cytomegalovirus. Because some donors lacked HLA typing at each locus, the association tests relied only on the typed subset. In a later analysis, the rate of TCR association differed among HLA loci, with DRB1 alleles having the most associated TCRs and HLA-C alleles having the fewest. The 87-base-pair reads could not distinguish some IMGT-functional V segments, including TRBV6-2 and TRBV6-3, so those segments were excluded. Compared with equally common non-associated chains, HLA-associated TCR beta chains in a later analysis were more clonally expanded and had lower generation probabilities. In an earlier analysis of 450 to 750 of the donors, most TCR beta V segments appeared in productive rearrangements about 87% or about 30% of the time, broadly matching IMGT annotations. The classifier was reported to diagnose cytomegalovirus status with high specificity and sensitivity in both the original cohort and the validation cohort. Linkage disequilibrium might explain the correlated functional status among segregating V segments, but an unknown experimental factor could not be excluded. Presence/absence analyses assumed roughly uniform sequencing depth across donors, an assumption that may not hold. Across donors, most TCR sequences were observed very rarely, whereas some public TCRs were present in many individuals. A group of highly shared sequence variants was considered likely to be a technical artifact of the sequencing pipeline. A later genetic analysis reported fewer N-insertions in productive TCRs among donors in an Asian-associated ancestry cluster than the 666-donor mean.

The cohort comprised more than 550 healthy bone marrow donors. All cohort members were sampled while nominally healthy, although unrecorded immune exposures were likely present. The donor tested CMV seropositive, placing the donor among the 289 seropositive members of the cohort. Every donor gave a peripheral blood sample, and the peripheral blood mononuclear cells from that sample were used for TCR beta sequencing. The Qiagen DNeasy Blood Extraction Kit was used to extract genomic DNA from the blood cell samples. Library creation used the immunoSEQ multiplex PCR assay. The multiplex PCR relied on a mix of 60 forward primers for TCR Vbeta segments and 13 reverse primers for TCR Jbeta segments. The CDR3 region of rearranged TCR beta genes was amplified from genomic DNA with a multiplex PCR assay. Amplified TCR beta libraries were sequenced as 87-base-pair reads on the Illumina HiSeq System. The paper's processing steps were these. A later analysis counted about 76 million unique TCR beta chains across the roughly 700 repertoires, and 10 million to 11 million of these chains were shared by at least two donors. Raw reads were error-corrected and collapsed into unique sequences with a nearest-neighbor algorithm that merged closely related sequences to remove PCR and sequencing errors. V, D and J gene segments were assigned by aligning CDR3 sequences to IMGT reference sequences. For a sequence to be retained, at least a six-nucleotide match to both a V gene segment and a J gene segment was required. Rearrangements were called productive when the CDR3 lacked stop codons and stayed in frame with V and J; all others were non-productive. CDR3 was defined by IMGT convention, running from the second conserved V-encoded cysteine to the conserved J-encoded phenylalanine. Sequences without an unambiguous match to a single V gene segment were excluded from the earlier analysis of several hundred of the donors. In an earlier analysis of almost 600 of the donors, a V segment was called functional when productive rearrangements were above 56.7%, and segregating when the standard deviation between donors exceeded 5%. A statistical classification framework was built for diagnosing cytomegalovirus status from the catalog of TCR beta chain sequences. A later analysis assigned V and J genes by comparing TCR nucleotide sequences with IMGT/GENE-DB human TR gene sequences. A later analysis assigned CDR3 sequences and most-parsimonious VDJ recombination scenarios with the TCRdist pipeline. In a later analysis, each TCR beta chain was defined by its CDR3 amino acid sequence together with its V-gene family, and reads lacking a unique V-gene family were excluded. To address suspected cross-contamination and a sequencing artifact, a later analysis removed several hundred highly shared, low-generation-probability nucleotide sequences. In a later analysis, a clonal expansion index for each public chain was calculated from normalized within-repertoire ranks of inferred template counts. Generation probabilities in a later analysis came from a VDJ recombination model fitted to out-of-frame rearrangements, and those results were checked against IGoR. Hypergeometric tests were used in a later analysis to score TCR-TCR, TCR-HLA and TCR-CMV co-occurrence, with a repertoire-size bias correction applied to the TCR pairs. A later analysis estimated false discovery rates by permuting HLA or CMV assignments 20 times. In a later analysis, co-occurring TCRs were grouped using DBSCAN, with TCRdist sequence similarity added in when clustering inside HLA-allele-positive subsets. Co-occurrence clustering excluded repertoires with fewer than 30,000 or more than 120,000 public chains, plus five with anomalous nucleotide sharing. In its TCRdb copy, this immuneACCESS table keeps in-frame sequences only and misses some clones. Where compared with another copy, unresolved V genes explain less than half of these, and the others have no known cause. V and J calls plus clone size are reproduced from that table; the DNA served to infer D and trimming. The sample records 300,000 or so clones, roughly four fifths of which are singletons. Approximately 2% of the sample is taken by the ten largest.

This clone was recorded only once. There is no known antigen for this receptor. No clone much larger than this one lies a single base away; base qualities are absent. Sample: PBMCs. This receptor was obtained from a woman aged 40-49 years in good health and CMV-seropositive. The chain employs TRBV13 and TRBJ2-1; confidence is insufficient to name the D gene. CDR3 loop: CASSLYGFDEQFF. The DNA is TGTGCCAGCAGCTTATACGGTTTCGATGAGCAGTTCTTC. Reference TRBV13 and TRBJ2-1 proteins supply the regions before and after the CDR3; the full variable domain is: AAGVIQSPRHLIKEKRETATLKCYPIPRHDTVYWYQQGPGQDPQFLISFYEKMQSDKGSIPDRFSAQQFSDYHSELNMSSLELGDSALYFCASSLYGFDEQFFGPGTRLTVL.